This record looks at one TCR beta chain sequence and its context. This record comes from a study of quantifying T cell responses using KT2 cells. Turning to the study itself: Reverse transcription used primers in the TCR alpha and beta constant regions.

A single-stranded UMI oligo with SP2 sequence was ligated to cDNA 3' ends. First-round PCR used three to five cycles and beta primers RC1.1 and RC1.2 covering TRBC1 and TRBC2. One entry per CDR3 protein results from TCRdb running MiXCR on the UMI-ligation and nested PCR reads. The table lists tens of thousands of distinct CDR3 sequences, 7.3% of them singletons. Trimming removed 5 bases at V and 2 bases at J, with 12 bases between. The CDR3 length is 14 residues. The germline gives CDR1 MNHEY, CDR2 SVGAGI. The clonotype was recovered from a human donor. The source material was PBMCs spiked with cells of the T cell clone KT2. This chain connects TRBV6-5 to TRBJ1-1; the D gene is possibly TRBD1 (6 bases). CDR3 DNA: TGTGCCAGCAGTACAGGGACGATAAACACTGAAGCTTTCTTT. Encoded protein: CASSTGTINTEAFF.